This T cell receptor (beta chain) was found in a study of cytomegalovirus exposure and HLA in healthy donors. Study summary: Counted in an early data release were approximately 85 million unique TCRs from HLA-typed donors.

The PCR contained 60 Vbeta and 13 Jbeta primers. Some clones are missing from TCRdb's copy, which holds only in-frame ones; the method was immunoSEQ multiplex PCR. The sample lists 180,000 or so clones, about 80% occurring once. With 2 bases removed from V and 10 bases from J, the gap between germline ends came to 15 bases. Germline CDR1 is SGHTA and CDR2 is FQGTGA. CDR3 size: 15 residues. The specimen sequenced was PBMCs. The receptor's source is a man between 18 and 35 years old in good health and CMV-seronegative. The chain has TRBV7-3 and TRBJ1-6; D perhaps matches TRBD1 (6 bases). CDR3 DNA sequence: TGTGCCAGCAGCTTAGCTGGCACAGGGTACTCACCCCTCCACTTT. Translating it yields CASSLAGTGYSPLHF.